This TCR beta chain is from a study of cytomegalovirus exposure and HLA in healthy donors. Study in general: Researchers found that about 84% of some 400 genotyped donors fell within the Caucasian-associated ancestry cluster. Study findings and constraints: Accurate predictions that matched the HLA-A and HLA-B alleles of most subjects were reportedly made from TCR beta sequences. An observed cluster of highly shared sequence variants was recorded as a likely sequencing artifact.

In regard to this clone: Its antigen is still unknown.

The PCR used 60 Vbeta and 13 Jbeta primers. The protocol was immunoSEQ multiplex PCR, while the TCRdb copy is restricted to in-frame clones and leaves out a portion. This sample contains fewer than 130,000 clones. V lost 4 bases and J lost 6; bases outside the gene matches: 4. This CDR3 is 15 amino acids long. The germline V gene encodes CDR1 LGHNA and CDR2 YNFKEQ. The material sequenced was PBMCs. The chain has TRBV4-2 and TRBJ2-1, with 12 positions matching TRBD2. This TCR came from a man in his forties or fifties in good health and CMV-seronegative. This CDR3 is CASSLTSGSINEQFF. In DNA form, the CDR3 reads TGTGCCAGCAGCCTGACTAGCGGGAGTATCAATGAGCAGTTCTTC.